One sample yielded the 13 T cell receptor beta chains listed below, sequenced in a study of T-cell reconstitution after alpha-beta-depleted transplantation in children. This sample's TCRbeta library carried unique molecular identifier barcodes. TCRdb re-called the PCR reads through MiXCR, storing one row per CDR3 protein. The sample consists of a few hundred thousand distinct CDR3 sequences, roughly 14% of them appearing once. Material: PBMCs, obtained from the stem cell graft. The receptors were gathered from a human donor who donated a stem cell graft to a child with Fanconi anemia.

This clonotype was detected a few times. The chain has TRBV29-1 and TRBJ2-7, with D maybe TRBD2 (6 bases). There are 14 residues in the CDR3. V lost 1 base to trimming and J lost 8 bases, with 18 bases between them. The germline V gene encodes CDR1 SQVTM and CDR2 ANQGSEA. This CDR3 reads CSVEVGDLRGKQYF. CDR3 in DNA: TGCAGCGTTGAAGTGGGGGACTTACGGGGTAAGCAGTACTTC.

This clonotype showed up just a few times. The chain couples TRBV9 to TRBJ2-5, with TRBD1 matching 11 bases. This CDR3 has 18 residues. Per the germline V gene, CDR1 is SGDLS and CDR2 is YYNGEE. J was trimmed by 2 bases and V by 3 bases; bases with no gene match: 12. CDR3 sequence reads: CASSASGQGVFDQETQYF. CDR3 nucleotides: TGTGCCAGCAGCGCATCGGGACAGGGGGTTTTCGATCAAGAGACCCAGTACTTC.

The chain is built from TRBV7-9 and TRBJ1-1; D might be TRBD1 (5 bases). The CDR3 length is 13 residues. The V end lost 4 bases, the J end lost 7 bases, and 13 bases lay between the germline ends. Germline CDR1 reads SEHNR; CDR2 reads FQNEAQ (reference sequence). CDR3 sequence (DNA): TGTGCCAGCAGCTCGGGGACTTTATTTGAAGCTTTCTTT. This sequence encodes CASSSGTLFEAFF.

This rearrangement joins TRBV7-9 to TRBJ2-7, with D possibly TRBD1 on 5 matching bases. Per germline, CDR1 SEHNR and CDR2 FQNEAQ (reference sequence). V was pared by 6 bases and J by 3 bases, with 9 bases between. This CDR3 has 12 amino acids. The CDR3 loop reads CASSPDNYEQYV. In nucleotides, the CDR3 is TGTGCCAGCAGTCCGGACAACTACGAGCAGTACGTC.

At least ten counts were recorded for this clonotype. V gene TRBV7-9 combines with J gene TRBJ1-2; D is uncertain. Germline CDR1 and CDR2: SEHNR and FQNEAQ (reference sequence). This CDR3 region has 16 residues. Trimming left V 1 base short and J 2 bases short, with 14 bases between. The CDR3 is CASSLGEQLINYGYTF. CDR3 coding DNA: TGTGCCAGCAGCTTAGGGGAACAGCTTATCAACTATGGCTACACCTTC. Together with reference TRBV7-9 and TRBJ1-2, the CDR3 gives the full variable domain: DTGVSQNPRHKITKRGQNVTFRCDPISEHNRLYWYRQTLGQGPEFLTYFQNEAQLEKSRLLSDRFSAERPKGSFSTLEIQRTEQGDSAMYLCASSLGEQLINYGYTFGSGTRLTVV.

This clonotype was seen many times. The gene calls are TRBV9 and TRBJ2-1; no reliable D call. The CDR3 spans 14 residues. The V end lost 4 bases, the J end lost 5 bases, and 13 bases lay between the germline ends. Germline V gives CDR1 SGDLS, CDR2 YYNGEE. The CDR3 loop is CASSPRVSNNEQFF. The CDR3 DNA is TGTGCCAGCAGCCCCCGGGTATCTAACAATGAGCAGTTCTTC.

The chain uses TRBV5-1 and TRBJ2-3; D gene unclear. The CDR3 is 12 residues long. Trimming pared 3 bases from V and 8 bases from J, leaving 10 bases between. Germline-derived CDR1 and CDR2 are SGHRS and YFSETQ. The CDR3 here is CASSSSLPTQYF. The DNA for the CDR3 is TGCGCCAGCAGCTCCTCCCTCCCTACGCAGTATTTT.

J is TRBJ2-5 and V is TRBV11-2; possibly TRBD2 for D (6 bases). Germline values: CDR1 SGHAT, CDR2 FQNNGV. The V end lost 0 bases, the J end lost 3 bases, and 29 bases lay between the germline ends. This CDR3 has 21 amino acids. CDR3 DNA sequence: TGTGCCAGCAGCTTAGAAGGGGCCTTTAAGGCCATGCGTGGGGGGAAAGAGACCCAGTACTTC. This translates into CASSLEGAFKAMRGGKETQYF.

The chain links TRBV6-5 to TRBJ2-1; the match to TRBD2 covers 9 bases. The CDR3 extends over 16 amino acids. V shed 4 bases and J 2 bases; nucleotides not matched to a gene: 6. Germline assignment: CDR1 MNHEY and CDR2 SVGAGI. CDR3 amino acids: CASSSEAGGPYNEQFF. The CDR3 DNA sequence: TGTGCCAGCAGTTCGGAAGCGGGGGGACCCTACAATGAGCAGTTCTTC.

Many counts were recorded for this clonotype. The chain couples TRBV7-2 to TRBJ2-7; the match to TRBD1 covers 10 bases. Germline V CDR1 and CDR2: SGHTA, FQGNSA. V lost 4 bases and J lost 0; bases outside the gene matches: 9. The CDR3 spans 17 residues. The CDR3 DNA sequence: TGTGCCAGCAGCTATAGGGCGGGACAGGGGAGCTCCTACGAGCAGTACGTC. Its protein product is CASSYRAGQGSSYEQYV.

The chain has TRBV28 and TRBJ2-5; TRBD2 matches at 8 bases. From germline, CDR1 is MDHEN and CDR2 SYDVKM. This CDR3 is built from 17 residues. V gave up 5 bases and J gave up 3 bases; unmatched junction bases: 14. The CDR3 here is CASSLDLTGGPKETQYF. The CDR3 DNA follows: TGTGCCAGCAGTCTAGACTTAACGGGGGGGCCGAAAGAGACCCAGTACTTC.

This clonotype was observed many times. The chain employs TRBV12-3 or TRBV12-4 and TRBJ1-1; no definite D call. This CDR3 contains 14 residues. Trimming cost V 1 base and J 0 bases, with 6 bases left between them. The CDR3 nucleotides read TGTGCCAGCAGTTTAGGAACATTGAACACTGAAGCTTTCTTT. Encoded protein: CASSLGTLNTEAFF.

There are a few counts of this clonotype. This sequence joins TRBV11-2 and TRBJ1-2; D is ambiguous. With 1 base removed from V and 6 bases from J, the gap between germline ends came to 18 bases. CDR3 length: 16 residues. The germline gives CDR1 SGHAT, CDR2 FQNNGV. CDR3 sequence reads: CASSLGPSGSLHGYTF. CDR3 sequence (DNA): TGTGCCAGCAGCTTAGGTCCGTCGGGCAGCCTTCATGGCTACACCTTC.